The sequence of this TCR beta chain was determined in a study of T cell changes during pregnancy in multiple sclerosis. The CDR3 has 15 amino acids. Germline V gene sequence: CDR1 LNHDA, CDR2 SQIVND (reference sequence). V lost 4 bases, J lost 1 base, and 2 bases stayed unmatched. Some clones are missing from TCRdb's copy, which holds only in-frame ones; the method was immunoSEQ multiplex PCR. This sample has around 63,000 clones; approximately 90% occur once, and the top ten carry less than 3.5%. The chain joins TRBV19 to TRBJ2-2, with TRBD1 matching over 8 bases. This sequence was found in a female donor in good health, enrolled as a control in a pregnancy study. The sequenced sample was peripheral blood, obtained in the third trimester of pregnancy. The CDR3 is CASSTGQENTGELFF. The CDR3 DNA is TGTGCCAGTAGTACGGGACAGGAGAACACCGGGGAGCTGTTTTTT.